Listed below are T cell receptor beta chains from one sample, sequenced in a study of beta chain features in type 1 diabetes. Profiling relied on immunoSEQ multiplex PCR, and the TCRdb table lists in-frame clones only, not all of them. This sample has about 260,000 clones, with roughly 70% found just once. Sequencing was carried out using naive CD4+ T cells from blood. The receptor set was obtained from a man aged 30 to 45 in good health. CDR3s include the opening cysteine and the closing phenylalanine or tryptophan. A D gene is named only where the DNA matches it firmly. Where a row states a size, it is once, few, many or the class of an expanded clone; other rows omit it.

d_gene	v_gene	j_gene	abundance	CDR3nt	CDR3aa
TRBD2	TRBV7-2	TRBJ2-2	-	TGTGCCAGCAGCCCCCGACTAGCGCGCACCGGGGAGCTGTTTTTT	CASSPRLARTGELFF
-	TRBV29-1	TRBJ2-1	-	TGCAGCGTTGACTTGGGGGTGGCCTACAATGAGCAGTTCTTC	CSVDLGVAYNEQFF
TRBD1	TRBV9	TRBJ2-1	once	TGTGCCAGCAGCAAAGACAGGGGACTCTACAATGAGCAGTTCTTC	CASSKDRGLYNEQFF
-	TRBV28	TRBJ2-5	-	TGTGCCAGCAGCCTTGTGTGGCAAGAGACCCAGTACTTC	CASSLVWQETQYF
TRBD2	TRBV7-9	TRBJ2-7	-	TGTGCCAGCAGCTTAGATTCCCTGACTAGCCGCTCCTACGAGCAGTACTTC	CASSLDSLTSRSYEQYF
TRBD1	TRBV7-9	TRBJ1-4	once	TGTGCCAGCAGCTCTACGACAGGGATTGAAAAACTGTTTTTT	CASSSTTGIEKLFF
TRBD1	TRBV10-2	TRBJ2-3	-	TGCGCCAGCAGTGAGCGGACAGGGGGAGATACGCAGTATTTT	CASSERTGGDTQYF
-	TRBV29-1	TRBJ2-3	few	TGCAGCGTTGAAGTAGATACGCAGTATTTT	CSVEVDTQYF
TRBD1	TRBV6-5	TRBJ2-7	-	TGTGCCAGCAGTTACTCGGGACAGGGAGTATACGAGCAGTACTTC	CASSYSGQGVYEQYF
-	TRBV16	TRBJ1-2	few	TGTGCCAGCAGCCAAGGGGTCGGGGTCACCTTC	CASSQGVGVTF
-	TRBV29-1	TRBJ1-1	-	TGCAGCGTTGAAGTGGGAGGGGGCACTGAAGCTTTCTTT	CSVEVGGGTEAFF
-	TRBV20-1	TRBJ2-3	-	TGCAGTGCCCGTGGTCCCAATACGCAGTATTTT	CSARGPNTQYF
-	TRBV15	TRBJ1-1	-	TGTGCCACCAGCGGCGGACTGATAATGAACACTGAAGCTTTCTTT	CATSGGLIMNTEAFF
TRBD1	TRBV18	TRBJ1-2	-	TGTGCCAGCTCACCACCGACAGGGGAAGCTCGGGGCTACACCTTC	CASSPPTGEARGYTF
-	TRBV4-3	TRBJ2-7	-	TGCGCCAGCAGCCAAGAAGGCGGGTACGAGCAGTACTTC	CASSQEGGYEQYF
-	TRBV6-5	TRBJ2-2	few	TGTGCCAGCAGTTACGGGGTGTCAGTTTTCACCGGGGAGCTGTTTTTT	CASSYGVSVFTGELFF
-	TRBV9	TRBJ2-1	-	TGTGCCAGCAGCGTAAGCTATGTAGAGACTGCCTCCTACAATGAGCAGTTCTTC	CASSVSYVETASYNEQFF
-	TRBV5-1	TRBJ2-7	-	TGCGCCAGCAGCCCAACTAACTCCTACGAGCAGTACTTC	CASSPTNSYEQYF
-	TRBV5-4	TRBJ1-6	few	TGTGCCAGCAGAGCCGCTTTTGGGGGGGCGCGTAGTTCACCCCTCCACTTT	CASRAAFGGARSSPLHF
-	TRBV5-4	TRBJ1-2	few	TGTGCCAGCAGCTTGGCAACCAACCCAGTTGACTATGGCTACACCTTC	CASSLATNPVDYGYTF
-	TRBV2	TRBJ2-5	-	TGTGCCAGCAGTGGCAGCCAAGAGACCCAGTACTTC	CASSGSQETQYF
-	TRBV30	TRBJ1-1	-	TGTGCCTGGAGTGTACGAGTTAACACTGAAGCTTTCTTT	CAWSVRVNTEAFF
-	TRBV30	TRBJ2-1	-	TGTGCCTGGAGTGGTAGAACAGGGAAGGGCAATGAGCAGTTCTTC	CAWSGRTGKGNEQFF
-	TRBV7-2	TRBJ2-2	-	TGTGCCAGCAGCTTAACAGGAGTGGGTAACACCGGGGAGCTGTTTTTT	CASSLTGVGNTGELFF
TRBD2	TRBV5-4	TRBJ2-3	-	TGTGCCAGCAGCTTGTCGAACCTAGCGGCAGATACGCAGTATTTT	CASSLSNLAADTQYF
-	TRBV9	TRBJ2-1	-	TGTGCCAGCAGCGTAGTCGGGAGTCACAACAATGAGCAGTTCTTC	CASSVVGSHNNEQFF
TRBD1	TRBV7-2	TRBJ2-4	-	TGTGCCAGCAGCTTAGACAGGGGGCGAAACATTCAGTACTTC	CASSLDRGRNIQYF
-	TRBV30	TRBJ2-1	few	TGTGCCTGGAGTCAAGGACAGTCTTACAATGAGCAGTTCTTC	CAWSQGQSYNEQFF
TRBD2	TRBV7-9	TRBJ2-3	-	TGTGCCAGCACCCCGCGCCTAGCGGGGGGGACAGATACGCAGTATTTT	CASTPRLAGGTDTQYF
-	TRBV29-1	TRBJ2-7	-	TGCAGCGTTGCCCCAAGGCAGGCACACGAGCAGTACTTC	CSVAPRQAHEQYF
-	TRBV5-1	TRBJ2-2	-	TGCGCCAGCAGCTTGGCGTCTTCGAACACCGGGGAGCTGTTTTTT	CASSLASSNTGELFF
TRBD1	TRBV30	TRBJ1-4	-	TGTGCCTGGGGACAGGGGGCGAAGGCCAATGAAAAACTGTTTTTT	CAWGQGAKANEKLFF
TRBD1	TRBV6-5	TRBJ2-2	-	TGTGCCAGCAGATCCCCAGACAGGGACACCGGGGAGCTGTTTTTT	CASRSPDRDTGELFF
-	TRBV21-1	TRBJ2-2	-	TGTGCCAGCAGGCGGACAGGGGGCCGGGAGCTGTTTTTT	CASRRTGGRELFF
TRBD1	TRBV30	TRBJ1-2	-	TGTGCCTGGAGTCTGGGACAGGCCTATGGCTACACCTTC	CAWSLGQAYGYTF
-	TRBV15	TRBJ2-1	few	TGTGCCACCAGCAGTTTCCCCAGGCGGAATGAGCAGTTCTTC	CATSSFPRRNEQFF
-	TRBV15	TRBJ2-1	-	TGTGCCACCAGCAGAGATCTAGTCGTAGGGCATGAGCAGTTCTTC	CATSRDLVVGHEQFF
-	TRBV30	TRBJ1-2	-	TGTGCCTGTACAACCGGTAGCTATGGCTACACCTTC	CACTTGSYGYTF
TRBD1	TRBV5-4	TRBJ2-7	-	TGTGCCAGCACCTCCCAACCGGGACAGGGGTACGAGCAGTACTTC	CASTSQPGQGYEQYF
-	TRBV30	TRBJ1-5	-	TGTGCCTGGAGTGAAGGGGTAGGTCAGCCCCAGCATTTT	CAWSEGVGQPQHF
-	TRBV4-3	TRBJ2-1	-	TGCGCCAGCGCCCGAAGATACAATGAGCAGTTCTTC	CASARRYNEQFF
TRBD2	TRBV30	TRBJ2-2	-	TGTGCCTGGATTCCTAGCGGGGGAAACACCGGGGAGCTGTTTTTT	CAWIPSGGNTGELFF
-	TRBV15	TRBJ2-6	-	TGTGCCACCAGCAGAGTCAGGACCTCTGGGGCCAACGTCCTGACTTTC	CATSRVRTSGANVLTF
-	TRBV2	TRBJ2-7	-	TGTGCCAGCAGTGACAGGGGAAGCTACGAGCAGTACTTC	CASSDRGSYEQYF
-	TRBV30	TRBJ2-3	-	TGTGCCTTGCTCTTCGGGAAAAACACAGATACGCAGTATTTT	CALLFGKNTDTQYF
TRBD1	TRBV10-3	TRBJ1-1	few	TGTGCCATCAGTCTATTAAAAACGGGACAGGGGCACACTGAAGCTTTCTTT	CAISLLKTGQGHTEAFF